This entry describes one TCR beta chain. Its antigen is not identified. Using immunoSEQ multiplex PCR, the repertoire was profiled, and TCRdb retains in-frame clones only, with some absent. This table has over 20,000 clones, around 69% appearing once. This entry comes from a study of PD-1 blockade in classical Hodgkin lymphoma. General study results and limits: Healthy donors were reported to have higher baseline TCR diversity than newly diagnosed patients. Complete responders showed a baseline diversity that resembled the diversity of newly diagnosed patients.

The germline gives CDR1 SGDLS, CDR2 YYNGEE. The V segment lost 2 bases and the J segment 5 bases; nucleotides outside the gene matches: 15. The CDR3 loop spans 17 amino acids. Relapse after autologous stem cell transplantation occurred in every patient, and brentuximab vedotin exposure varied. The sequence came from a human donor with classical Hodgkin lymphoma. V and J are TRBV9 and TRBJ2-5; TRBD2 aligns across 7 bases. Here the sequenced sample was peripheral blood mononuclear cells (PBMCs), taken before the second cycle of nivolumab. CDR3 in DNA: TGTGCCAGCAGCGTTCGCTCGACCATAGCGGGCGGTGAGACCCAGTACTTC. Translated, it gives CASSVRSTIAGGETQYF.